Below, one TCR beta chain is given with its context. Its antigen is unknown. No base quality information exists; no much larger clone differs at one position. From the germline V gene (reference sequence), CDR1 is SGHKS and CDR2 is YYEKEE. Its CDR3 holds 15 amino acids, cysteine through phenylalanine. CDR3 DNA only is kept here, 45 bases in frame from base 1. Trimming removed 4 bases from V and 2 bases from J, leaving 14 bases between the germline ends. This sample was included in a study of blood T cells in healthy people across ages (dated by TCRdb to 2014 to 2015). Some background on the complete study: In model experiments, template switching captured roughly one uniquely barcoded TCR beta cDNA molecule for every two T cells. The study measured age-related changes in TCR beta repertoire diversity using deep sequencing normalized with unique cDNA molecular identifiers. Four age groups were formed from the donors: young (average 16 years), middle-aged (around 37), aged (about 68) and long-lived (approximately 80). For two donors (one aged 18 to 30 and one aged 80 or older), the study analyzed two additional independent replicas of 1 million unique cDNA reads from the same blood draw. To avoid experimental bias, donors of different ages were spread randomly across the sequencing lanes.

The approximately 39 donors, aged roughly 6 to 100 years, were systemically healthy Caucasian individuals from Russia. Each donor gave approximately 10 milliliters of peripheral blood, collected into EDTA-treated Vacutainer tubes. Ficoll-Paque density-gradient centrifugation was used to isolate PBMCs, with at least 6 million per sample. Total RNA, at least 5.5 micrograms per sample, was extracted from PBMCs with Trizol reagent. For every donor, an aliquot of PBMCs went through flow cytometry to measure the percentages of naive CD45RAhigh/CD27high T cells. The method behind the library was 5' RACE. Sequenced using an Illumina HiSeq 2500. A second about 7 to 12 cycle PCR used a sample-barcoded 5' primer and a J-beta primer mix. Each TCR beta cDNA molecule received a unique molecular identifier from a template-switch 5' adaptor carrying 12 random nucleotides. Each sample yielded at least 2.5 million CDR3-containing paired-end reads. All of the RNA was converted into first-strand cDNA using the Mint cDNA synthesis kit, with a TRBC-specific oligonucleotide serving as the primer. Following uracil-DNA glycosylase treatment, all cDNA underwent a first 18-cycle PCR with the universal primers M1SS and BC2_uni_R. The original methods were these. Each sample was normalized by randomly selecting 1 million high-quality reads, each carrying a distinct molecular identifier. Instead of being binned into consensus sequences, reads with shared molecular identifiers were discarded. MiTCR, set to a Q25 quality threshold and the strictest error-elimination algorithm, was used for CDR3 identification, clonotype clustering and error correction. A nonparametric unseen species model with Euler transformation was used to estimate lower-bound total TCR beta diversity. Starting from the raw public reads, TCRdb applied fastp trimming at Q25, assembled clones with MiXCR and retained in-frame beta chains. One record per CDR3 amino acid sequence lists the most common genes and DNA. The V and J calls, along with clone size, are taken from TCRdb and not from the paper's own processing. The sample table shows approximately 730,000 distinct CDR3 sequences, and 40% to 45% are seen once. Jointly, the top ten make up 20% to 25% of the sample.

General study outcomes and caveats: Because profiling used bulk unsorted PBMCs, naive and antigen-experienced compartments could not be compared conclusively. There was a strong correlation between observed TCR beta diversity and the percentage of naive T cells measured by flow cytometry. The CMV infection status of donors was not known, potentially confounding age-related changes in expanded clonotypes. Observed TCR beta diversity per million T cells fell roughly linearly with age, and a significant reduction was already apparent by age approximately 41. Compared with the aged group, more naive CD4+ T cells, fewer expanded clones and increased TCR diversity were shown by the long-lived group, suggesting age selection. Estimates of total diversity based on one million sequenced T cells were considered lower bounds and underestimates.

The specimen sequenced was blood. The chain links TRBV5-5 with TRBJ2-3; the D gene cannot be resolved beyond TRBD1 or TRBD2, each matching 5 bases. The TCR comes from a woman aged 55-69 years in good health. Read as DNA, the sequence is TGTGCCAGCAGCCCGGGTGGGACCACCACAGATACGCAGTATTTT. Its protein is CASSPGGTTTDTQYF.